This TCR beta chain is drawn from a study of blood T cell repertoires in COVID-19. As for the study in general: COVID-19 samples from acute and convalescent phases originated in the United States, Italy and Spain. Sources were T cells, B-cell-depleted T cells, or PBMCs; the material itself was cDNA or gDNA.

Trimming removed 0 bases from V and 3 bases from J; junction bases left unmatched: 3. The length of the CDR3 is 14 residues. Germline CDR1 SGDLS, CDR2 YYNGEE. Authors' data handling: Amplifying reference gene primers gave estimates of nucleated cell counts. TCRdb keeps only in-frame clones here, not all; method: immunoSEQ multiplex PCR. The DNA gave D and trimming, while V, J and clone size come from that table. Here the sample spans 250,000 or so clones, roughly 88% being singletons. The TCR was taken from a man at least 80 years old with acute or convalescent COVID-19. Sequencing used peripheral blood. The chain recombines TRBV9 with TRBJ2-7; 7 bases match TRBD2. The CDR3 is CASSVGQRDYEQYF. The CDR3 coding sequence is TGTGCCAGCAGCGTAGGCCAGCGGGACTACGAGCAGTACTTC.